This TCR beta chain was retrieved from a study of blood T cells in healthy people across ages. Turning to this clonotype: Its antigen is unidentified.

Study results and caveats: Age brought a roughly linear fall in TCR beta diversity measured per million T cells. Naive and antigen-experienced cells were not separated, limiting conclusive comparison.

The CDR3 runs 14 residues. Per germline, CDR1 SEHNR and CDR2 FQNEAQ (reference sequence). After removal of 6 bases from V and 3 bases from J, the junction contained 5 bases not matched to a gene. For the second PCR, which ran for about 6 to 11 cycles, a sample-barcoded 5' primer and a J-beta primer mix were used. Unique molecular identifiers of 12 random nucleotides labeled each cDNA. TCRdb processed the 5' RACE reads anew with MiXCR; each CDR3 protein has one entry. The sample includes over 600,000 distinct CDR3 sequences, more than 35% of them seen just once. The V call is TRBV7-9, the J call TRBJ2-3; 8 bases match TRBD1. Material for sequencing was blood. The receptor's source is a man older than 75 in good health. The CDR3 here is CASRAGGWTDTQYF. The CDR3 DNA sequence: TGTGCCAGCAGAGCAGGGGGCTGGACAGATACGCAGTATTTT.